This T cell receptor beta chain was recovered during a study of early T cells in non-severe SARS-CoV-2 infection. Study overall: Whole-blood bulk RNA, unsorted, was sequenced, and chains were unpaired.

Trimming removed 0 bases at V and 2 bases at J, with 9 bases between. Germline CDR1 and CDR2: SGHNT and YYREEE (reference sequence). This CDR3 is built from 15 residues. The library protocol tagged individual cDNA molecules with unique molecular identifiers. TCRdb reprocessed the 5' RACE reads via MiXCR and lists one record per CDR3 protein. The table has 35,000 to 45,000 distinct CDR3 sequences, 6% to 6.5% seen once. This clonotype has just a few counts. The sample was whole blood. This rearrangement joins TRBV5-4 to TRBJ2-1; a possible D gene is TRBD1 (5 bases). This TCR derives from an adult who was a healthcare worker with PCR-confirmed SARS-CoV-2 infection or an uninfected control (not recorded which). The CDR3 DNA follows: TGTGCCAGCAGCTTGGTAGGGGTGCCCTACAATGAGCAGTTCTTC. It is translated as CASSLVGVPYNEQFF.